This TCR beta chain was captured by sequencing in a study of CD8+ T cells in alopecia areata. The treatment: oral pan-JAK inhibitor, 5-10 mg twice daily. Those with alopecia areata gave lesional scalp punch biopsies and peripheral blood. Sequencing templates came from extracted RNA that was reverse transcribed into cDNA. Data came from immunoSEQ multiplex PCR; TCRdb stores just in-frame clones and leaves some out. This sample has more than 150,000 clones, with roughly 46% found just once. This CDR3 has 14 residues. Per germline, CDR1 PRHDT and CDR2 FYEKMQ (reference sequence). Trimming left V 4 bases short and J 3 bases short, with 13 bases between. Notes on this clone: Antigen unknown.

Study results and caveats: The study found higher clonality in lesional than normal scalp, especially in alopecia totalis/universalis. Both scalp clonality and the expanded CD8+ clones among the top 100 showed a significant decrease with tofacitinib. Scalp and blood retained many expanded lesional clones during tofacitinib.

This TCR derives from a human donor with alopecia areata. The source material was CD8+ T cells sorted from blood, sampled around week 54, from a patient treated with tofacitinib. This chain links TRBV13 with TRBJ2-7; D unresolved. Written as DNA, the CDR3 is TGTGCCAGCAGCTCCCCGACTGGAAACTACGAGCAGTACTTC. It translates to CASSSPTGNYEQYF.